The present TCR beta chain was sequenced within a study of shared clonotypes between healthy human individuals. Study-level results: Represented diversity (both genetic and exposure-history) was limited by the small number of donors. Compared with memory subsets, naive subsets generally had larger estimated richness.

As concerns this clone: Its antigen is unknown.

Germline-derived CDR1 and CDR2 are ENHRY and SYGVKD. J gave up 6 bases and V 5 bases, and 10 bases lay outside the gene matches. This CDR3 comprises 14 residues. Sorted subsets were amplified in replicate PCRs using 200 ng DNA, 30,000 to 35,000 T cell genomes. Sequencing used immunoSEQ multiplex PCR; TCRdb keeps in-frame clones, though not all of them. This sample has about 770,000 clones, with roughly 72% found just once. This clonotype was sampled from a woman younger than 45 in good health. The chain carries TRBV10-3 and TRBJ2-7, with TRBD2 identical over 7 bases. The specimen sequenced was memory CD4+ T cells sorted from blood. Stated subset: CD45RA-negative fraction. The CDR3 DNA reads as TGTGCCATCAGTCAAGAAGCGGGGTTCAGCGAGCAGTACTTC. It translates to CAISQEAGFSEQYF.